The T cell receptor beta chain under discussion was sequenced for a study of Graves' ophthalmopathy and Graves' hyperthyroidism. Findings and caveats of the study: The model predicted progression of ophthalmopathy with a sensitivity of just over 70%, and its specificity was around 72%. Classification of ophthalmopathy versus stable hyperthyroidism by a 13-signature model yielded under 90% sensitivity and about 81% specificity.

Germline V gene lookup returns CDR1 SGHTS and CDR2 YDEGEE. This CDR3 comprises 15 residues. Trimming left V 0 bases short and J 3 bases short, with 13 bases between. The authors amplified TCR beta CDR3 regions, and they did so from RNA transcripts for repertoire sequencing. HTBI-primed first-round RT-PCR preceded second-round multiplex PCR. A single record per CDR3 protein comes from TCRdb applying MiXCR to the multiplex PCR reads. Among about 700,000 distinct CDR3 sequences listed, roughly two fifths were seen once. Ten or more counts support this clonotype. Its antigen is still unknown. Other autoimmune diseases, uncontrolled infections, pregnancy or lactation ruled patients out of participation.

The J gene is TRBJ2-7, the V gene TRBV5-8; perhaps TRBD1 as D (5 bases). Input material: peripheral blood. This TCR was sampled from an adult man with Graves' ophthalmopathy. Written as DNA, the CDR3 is TGTGCCAGCAGCTTGGACGGCAGGGTCCACTACGAGCAGTACTTC. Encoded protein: CASSLDGRVHYEQYF.